The 7 T cell receptor beta chains reported below all come from one sample, sequenced in a study of T cell responses to AZD1222 COVID-19 vaccine. Produced via immunoSEQ multiplex PCR; TCRdb's table is partial and in-frame only. The sample lists 75,000 to 85,000 clones, roughly nine tenths seen once, with 11% in the top ten. Sequenced here: peripheral blood, sampled 28 days after the second AZD1222 dose. Source of these receptors: an adult who received the AZD1222 COVID-19 vaccine.

This clone came up once. The chain recombines TRBV7-2 with TRBJ2-7; 8 bases line up with TRBD1. With 4 bases clipped from V and 2 bases from J, the junction kept 4 bases outside the gene matches. CDR1 and CDR2 from the germline V gene are SGHTA and FQGNSA. The length of the CDR3 is 14 residues. The CDR3 nucleotides read TGTGCCAGCAGCTCCGACAGGGGACCCTACGAGCAGTACTTC. As protein: CASSSDRGPYEQYF.

This clone was recorded a few times. The rearrangement links TRBV29-1 to TRBJ2-7, with 8 bases matching TRBD1. The CDR3 consists of 12 residues. After removal of 5 bases from V and 2 bases from J, the junction contained 2 bases not matched to a gene. The germline V gene has CDR1 SQVTM and CDR2 ANQGSEA. The CDR3 protein is CSVQGATYEQYF. The CDR3 bases are TGCAGCGTTCAGGGGGCTACCTACGAGCAGTACTTC.

This chain links TRBV19 with TRBJ2-3; TRBD2 aligns across 7 bases. The trim removed 2 bases at V and 2 bases at J, leaving 7 bases unmatched. Looked up from germline, CDR1 is LNHDA and CDR2 is SQIVND (reference sequence). CDR3 size: 16 residues. This CDR3 reads CASSITWDYNTDTQYF. The DNA of the CDR3 is TGTGCCAGTAGTATAACTTGGGACTACAACACAGATACGCAGTATTTT. The full variable domain, in which reference TRBV19 and TRBJ2-3 provide the parts outside the CDR3, is DGGITQSPKYLFRKEGQNVTLSCEQNLNHDAMYWYRQDPGQGLRLIYYSQIVNDFQKGDIAEGYSVSREKKESFPLTVTSAQKNPTAFYLCASSITWDYNTDTQYFGPGTRLTVL.

The V call is TRBV7-8, the J call TRBJ2-2, with TRBD1 matching 7 bases. Germline V CDR1 and CDR2: SGHVS, FQNEAQ. V lost 2 bases, J lost 4 bases, and 4 bases stayed unmatched. This CDR3 has 15 amino acids. The CDR3 region is CASSLMGQITGELFF. The DNA for the CDR3 is TGTGCCAGCAGCTTAATGGGACAGATCACCGGGGAGCTGTTTTTT. Drawing the rest from reference TRBV7-8 and TRBJ2-2, the complete variable domain is GAGVSQSPRYKVAKRGQDVALRCDPISGHVSLFWYQQALGQGPEFLTYFQNEAQLDKSGLPSDRFFAERPEGSVSTLKIQRTQQEDSAVYLCASSLMGQITGELFFGEGSRLTVL.

V is TRBV6-5 and J is TRBJ2-1, with no clear D. Germline loops: CDR1 MNHEY, CDR2 SVGAGI. The V and J ends lost 2 bases and 4 bases respectively, with 9 bases between them. The CDR3 runs to 14 residues. The CDR3 sequence: CASSYEWSYNEQFF. The DNA of the CDR3 is TGTGCCAGCAGTTACGAGTGGAGTTACAATGAGCAGTTCTTC.

This chain links TRBV6-5 with TRBJ1-3; no clear D. There are 13 residues in the CDR3. V was cut by 10 bases and J by 0 bases, with 10 bases left in between. Looked up from germline, CDR1 is MNHEY and CDR2 is SVGAGI. The CDR3 spells CAIQTDSGNTIYF. CDR3 coding DNA: TGTGCCATACAGACGGACTCTGGAAACACCATATATTTT.

The J gene is TRBJ2-2, the V gene TRBV7-2; unclear D gene. The ends were cut back, 5 bases at V and 2 bases at J, with 21 bases in the middle. The germline CDR1 and CDR2 sequences are SGHTA and FQGNSA. This CDR3 is built from 18 residues. CDR3 region: CASSRSDPVMANTGELFF. For the CDR3, the DNA is TGTGCCAGCAGCCGCTCTGACCCAGTAATGGCCAACACCGGGGAGCTGTTTTTT.